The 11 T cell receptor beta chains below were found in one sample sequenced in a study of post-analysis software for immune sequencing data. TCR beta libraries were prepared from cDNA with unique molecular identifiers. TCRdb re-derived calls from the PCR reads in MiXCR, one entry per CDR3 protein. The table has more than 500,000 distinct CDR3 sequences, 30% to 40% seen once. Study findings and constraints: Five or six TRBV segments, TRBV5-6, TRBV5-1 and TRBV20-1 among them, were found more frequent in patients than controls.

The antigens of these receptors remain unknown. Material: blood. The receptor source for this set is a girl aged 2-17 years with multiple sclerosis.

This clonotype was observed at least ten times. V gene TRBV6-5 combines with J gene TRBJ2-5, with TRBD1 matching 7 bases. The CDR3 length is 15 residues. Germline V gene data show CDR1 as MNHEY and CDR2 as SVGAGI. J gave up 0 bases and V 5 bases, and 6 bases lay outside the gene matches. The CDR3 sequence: CASSRDSRYQETQYF. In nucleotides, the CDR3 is TGTGCCAGCAGTCGGGACAGTAGATACCAAGAGACCCAGTACTTC.

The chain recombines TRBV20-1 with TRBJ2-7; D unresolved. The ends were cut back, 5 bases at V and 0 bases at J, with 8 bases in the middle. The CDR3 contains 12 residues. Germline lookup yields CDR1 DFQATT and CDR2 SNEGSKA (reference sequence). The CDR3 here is CSAPVTSYEQYF. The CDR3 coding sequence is TGCAGTGCTCCCGTGACCTCCTACGAGCAGTACTTC.

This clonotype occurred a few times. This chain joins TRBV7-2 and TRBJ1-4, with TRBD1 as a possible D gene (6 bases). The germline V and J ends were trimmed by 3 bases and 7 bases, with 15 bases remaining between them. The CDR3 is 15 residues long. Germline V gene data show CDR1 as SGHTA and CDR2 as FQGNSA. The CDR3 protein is CASSFSQGTGEKLFF. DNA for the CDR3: TGTGCCAGCAGCTTCAGCCAGGGGACGGGTGAAAAACTGTTTTTT.

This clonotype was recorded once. The CDR3 DNA reads as TGTGCCAGCAGCTTTGGAGCGGTGGGGGCGTCCTACAATGAGCAGTTCTTC. Its translation: CASSFGAVGASYNEQFF. The chain is built from TRBV7-2 and TRBJ2-1; TRBD1 is a possible D gene (6 bases). The CDR3 is made up of 17 amino acids. Trimming stripped 3 bases from V and 1 base from J, with 16 bases between. CDR1 and CDR2 from the germline V gene are SGHTA and FQGNSA.

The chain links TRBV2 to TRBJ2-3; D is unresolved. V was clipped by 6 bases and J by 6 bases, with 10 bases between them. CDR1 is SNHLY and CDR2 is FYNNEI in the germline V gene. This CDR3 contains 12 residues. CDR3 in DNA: TGTGCCAGCAGCTACCTTGTGGATACGCAGTATTTT. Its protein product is CASSYLVDTQYF.

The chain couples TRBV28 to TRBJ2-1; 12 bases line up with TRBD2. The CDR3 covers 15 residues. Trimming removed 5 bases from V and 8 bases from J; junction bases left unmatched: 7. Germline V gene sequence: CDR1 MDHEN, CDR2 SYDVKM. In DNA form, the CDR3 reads TGTGCCAGCAGTCGCACTAGCGGGGGGTTCGATGAGCAGTTCTTC. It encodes CASSRTSGGFDEQFF.

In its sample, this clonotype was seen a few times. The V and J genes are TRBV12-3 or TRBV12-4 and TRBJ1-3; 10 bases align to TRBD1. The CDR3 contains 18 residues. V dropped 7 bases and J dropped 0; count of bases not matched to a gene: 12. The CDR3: CASIPAGTGDSSGNTIYF. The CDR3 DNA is TGTGCCAGCATCCCTGCCGGGACAGGGGATTCCTCTGGAAACACCATATATTTT.

CDR3 region: CASSPPAEKLFF. The DNA for the CDR3 is TGTGCCAGCAGTCCCCCCGCTGAAAAACTGTTTTTT. The chain couples TRBV28 to TRBJ1-4; unclear D gene. The CDR3 spans 12 residues. The V end lost 5 bases, the J end lost 7 bases, and 8 bases lay between the germline ends. Germline CDR1 is MDHEN and CDR2 is SYDVKM.

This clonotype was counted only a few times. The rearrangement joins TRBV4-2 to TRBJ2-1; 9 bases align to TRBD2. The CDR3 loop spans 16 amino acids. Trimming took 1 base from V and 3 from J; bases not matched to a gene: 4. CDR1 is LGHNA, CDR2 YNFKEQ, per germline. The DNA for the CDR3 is TGTGCCAGCAGCCAAGGGGCTAGCGGGGACTACAATGAGCAGTTCTTC. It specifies CASSQGASGDYNEQFF.

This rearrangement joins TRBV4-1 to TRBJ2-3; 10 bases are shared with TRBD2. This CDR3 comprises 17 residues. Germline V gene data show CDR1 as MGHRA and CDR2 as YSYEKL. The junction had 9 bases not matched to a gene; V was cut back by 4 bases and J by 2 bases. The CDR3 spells CASSRSGSGGFTDTQYF. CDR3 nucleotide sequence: TGCGCCAGCAGCCGTAGCGGTAGCGGGGGGTTCACAGATACGCAGTATTTT.

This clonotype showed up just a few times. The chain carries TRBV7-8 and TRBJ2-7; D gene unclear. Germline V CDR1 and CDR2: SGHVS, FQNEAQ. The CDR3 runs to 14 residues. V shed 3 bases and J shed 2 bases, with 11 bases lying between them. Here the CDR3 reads CASSFSDGAYEQYF. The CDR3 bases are TGTGCCAGCAGCTTCTCGGACGGTGCCTACGAGCAGTACTTC.